Following are 20 T cell receptor beta chains from one sample sequenced in a study of Ad26.COV2.S vaccination and SARS-CoV-2 variants. Noted treatment: some 19 received Ad26.COV2.S at low or high dose, single or two shots; a few received placebo; per-sample allocation not given. All samples were drawn on day 63, counting from the first vaccine or placebo injection. Clones were read by immunoSEQ multiplex PCR, and TCRdb kept only the in-frame ones, dropping some. The sample records fewer than 400,000 clones, over 75% being singletons. The source material was peripheral blood, sampled in a trial of Ad26.COV2.S vaccine versus placebo. Source of these receptors: a person aged 18-65 years who received the Ad26.COV2.S COVID-19 vaccine or a placebo.

The chain is built from TRBV20-1 and TRBJ2-3, with D possibly matching TRBD2 (5 bases). The germline V and J ends were trimmed by 3 bases and 5 bases, with 18 bases remaining between them. The germline CDR1 and CDR2 sequences are DFQATT and SNEGSKA (reference sequence). CDR3 size: 15 residues. CDR3 nucleotide sequence: TGCAGTGCTAGTCCGTCCCTAGCTAAGGGAGATACGCAGTATTTT. The encoded protein is CSASPSLAKGDTQYF.

In nucleotides, the CDR3 is TGTGCCAGCCAGATCCTATACAGGTCCCAGGGCTCACCCCTCCACTTT. This encodes CASQILYRSQGSPLHF. V usage is TRBV27 and J usage is TRBJ1-6; D perhaps matches TRBD1 (5 bases). The germline V gene has CDR1 MNHEY and CDR2 SMNVEV (reference sequence). CDR3 length: 16 residues. Between the trimmed V and J ends, which lost 8 bases and 10 bases, there was a span of 24 bases.

The gene calls are TRBV24-1 and TRBJ2-5, with D hard to call. With 9 bases removed from V and 0 bases from J, the gap between germline ends came to 19 bases. The CDR3 extends over 16 amino acids. Germline values: CDR1 KGHDR, CDR2 SFDVKD. The chain's CDR3 is CATAAVGPKYQETQYF. The CDR3 nucleotides read TGTGCCACCGCCGCTGTAGGCCCGAAGTACCAAGAGACCCAGTACTTC.

A remark on this clone: The sample has other DNA sequences that encode this CDR3 too. The chain links TRBV30 to TRBJ2-7; either TRBD1 or TRBD2 may fit D (5 bases each). This CDR3 contains 13 residues. Trimming cost V 2 bases and J 0 bases, with 8 bases left between them. CDR1 and CDR2 from the germline V gene are GTSNPN and SVGIG (reference sequence). CDR3 in amino acids: CAWSPGRSYEQYF. The DNA of the CDR3 is TGTGCCTGGAGTCCGGGACGCTCCTACGAGCAGTACTTC.

This chain joins TRBV6-2 or TRBV6-3 and TRBJ2-7, with 8 positions matching TRBD2. Germline V CDR1 and CDR2: MNHEY, SVGEGT. With V trimmed by 4 bases and J by 12 bases, 8 bases remained unmatched. The CDR3 is made up of 12 amino acids. The CDR3 DNA reads TGTGCCAGCAGTTGGCCAGCGGGAGAGGGGTACTTC. It translates to CASSWPAGEGYF.

V and J are TRBV5-1 and TRBJ1-1; tentatively, D is TRBD1 (5 bases). Trimming removed 2 bases at V and 0 bases at J, with 11 bases between. This CDR3 is 15 amino acids long. Germline CDR1 SGHRS, CDR2 YFSETQ. The CDR3 is CASSFVRGMNTEAFF. DNA for the CDR3: TGCGCCAGCAGCTTCGTTAGGGGAATGAACACTGAAGCTTTCTTT.

This clone is a singleton in its sample. The gene calls are TRBV28 and TRBJ1-5, with 8 positions matching TRBD1. Germline V gene data show CDR1 as MDHEN and CDR2 as SYDVKM. V was pared by 6 bases and J by 16 bases, with 5 bases of the junction left unmatched. The CDR3 has 10 residues. Here the CDR3 DNA reads TGTGCCAGCAGCCCGGGACAGGTCCATTTT. It specifies CASSPGQVHF.

V gene TRBV28 combines with J gene TRBJ1-2; D is unclear. CDR3 size: 12 residues. Germline V gene lookup returns CDR1 MDHEN and CDR2 SYDVKM. Trimming removed 5 bases at V and 3 bases at J, with 7 bases between. Here the CDR3 DNA reads TGTGCCAGCAGTCGGTCCGACTATGGCTACACCTTC. As protein: CASSRSDYGYTF.

As for this clone: The junction departs from the called germline gene at one end, perhaps through a read error. The chain joins TRBV5-1 to TRBJ2-2, with TRBD2 matching 9 bases. CDR3 length: 16 residues. Germline CDR1 reads SGHRS; CDR2 reads YFSETQ. The CDR3 here is CASRESGRLNTGELFF. CDR3 nucleotides: TGCGCTAGCAGGGAAAGCGGGAGGCTGAACACCGGGGAGCTGTTTTTT.

This clone is a singleton in its sample. The V gene is TRBV3-1 (or the pseudogene TRBV3-2), the J gene TRBJ2-1, with 11 bases matching TRBD2. CDR1 LGHDT and CDR2 YNNKEL come from the germline V gene (reference sequence). The V and J ends lost 3 bases and 6 bases, in that order; junction bases with no gene match: 4. The CDR3 length is 15 residues. The CDR3, as DNA: TGTGCCAGCAGCCAGGGACTAGCGGAGGTCAATGAGCAGTTCTTC. Its translation is CASSQGLAEVNEQFF.

V is TRBV19 and J is TRBJ2-5; D is uncertain. Germline V gives CDR1 LNHDA, CDR2 SQIVND (reference sequence). Trimming cost V 5 bases and J 5 bases, with 12 bases left between them. CDR3 length: 13 amino acids. In DNA form, the CDR3 reads TGTGCCAGTAGTGCCCGGACGTGGGAGACCCAGTACTTC. This codes for CASSARTWETQYF.

This chain links TRBV27 with TRBJ2-3; 15 bases map to TRBD2. Germline CDR1 MNHEY, CDR2 SMNVEV (reference sequence). V dropped 4 bases and J dropped 7; count of bases not matched to a gene: 6. The CDR3 runs 16 residues. The CDR3 DNA sequence: TGTGCCAGCAGTTCCTGGACTAGCGGGAGGGGGAATACGCAGTATTTT. It is translated as CASSSWTSGRGNTQYF.

The genes are TRBV18 and TRBJ1-3; 11 nucleotides line up with TRBD1. V gave up 3 bases and J gave up 4 bases; unmatched junction bases: 5. CDR1 is KGHSH, CDR2 LQKENI, per germline. The CDR3 loop spans 16 amino acids. The CDR3 here is CASSPGQGVVGNTIYF. The CDR3 DNA reads as TGTGCCAGCTCACCGGGACAGGGGGTTGTCGGAAACACCATATATTTT.

The V and J genes are TRBV7-2 and TRBJ2-3; D gene uncertain. The germline V gene encodes CDR1 SGHTA and CDR2 FQGNSA. V lost 2 bases, J lost 5 bases, and 11 bases lay in between. The CDR3 has 14 amino acids. The CDR3 here is CASSLRSRKDTQYF. CDR3 in DNA: TGTGCCAGCAGCTTAAGAAGTAGAAAAGATACGCAGTATTTT. Based on the CDR3 plus reference TRBV7-2 and TRBJ2-3, the full variable domain is GAGVSQSPSNKVTEKGKDVELRCDPISGHTALYWYRQSLGQGLEFLIYFQGNSAPDKSGLPSDRFSAERTGGSVSTLTIQRTQQEDSAVYLCASSLRSRKDTQYFGPGTRLTVL.

This sequence joins TRBV4-2 and TRBJ2-1; 8 nucleotides match TRBD2. This CDR3 spans 18 amino acids. The V gene's germline CDR1 is LGHNA and CDR2 YNFKEQ. After removal of 3 bases from V and 4 bases from J, the junction contained 14 bases not matched to a gene. DNA for the CDR3: TGTGCCAGCAGCCAGATACCGGGACTAGGGGTCGGGTACAATGAGCAGTTCTTC. It specifies CASSQIPGLGVGYNEQFF.

V gene TRBV10-3 combines with J gene TRBJ2-3; D unclear. CDR1 and CDR2 from the germline V gene are ENHRY and SYGVKD. CDR3 length equals 13 residues. The V gene lost 4 bases and the J gene lost 2 bases, with 7 bases spanning the gap. The CDR3 DNA is TGTGCCATCAGTGGACATTACACAGATACGCAGTATTTT. Translation gives CAISGHYTDTQYF.

This sequence joins TRBV6-5 and TRBJ2-1, with D possibly TRBD1 on 6 matching bases. V gave up 6 bases and J gave up 1 base, with 13 bases separating them. The CDR3 runs 15 residues. Germline V gene lookup returns CDR1 MNHEY and CDR2 SVGAGI. CDR3 DNA: TGTGCCAGCAGCACAGGGACCGAATCCTACAATGAGCAGTTCTTC. Translating it yields CASSTGTESYNEQFF.

The chain joins TRBV27 to TRBJ1-6, with unresolved D. V was pared by 6 bases and J by 9 bases, with 15 bases between. The CDR3 is 14 amino acids. The germline CDR1 and CDR2 sequences are MNHEY and SMNVEV (reference sequence). The CDR3 reads CASSEKGVTSPLHF. For the CDR3, the DNA is TGTGCCAGCAGCGAAAAGGGAGTAACTTCACCCCTCCACTTT.

The J gene is TRBJ2-3, the V gene TRBV7-9; 8 bases match TRBD1. J lost 4 bases, V lost 5 bases, and 5 bases had no gene match. This CDR3 has 14 amino acids. Per germline, CDR1 SEHNR and CDR2 FQNEAQ (reference sequence). The CDR3 nucleotides are TGTGCCAGCAGCCCACAGGGGGACCCAGATACGCAGTATTTT. It codes for CASSPQGDPDTQYF.

The rearrangement joins TRBV6-6 to TRBJ1-1; tentative D call: TRBD1 (6 bases). The V and J ends lost 6 bases and 3 bases respectively, with 17 bases between them. Germline V CDR1 and CDR2: MNHNY, SVGAGI (reference sequence). This CDR3 region has 15 residues. In DNA form, the CDR3 reads TGTGCCAGCAGAGGGGGAAGGGGAGTGGACACTGAAGCTTTCTTT. It specifies CASRGGRGVDTEAFF.